This TCR beta chain was identified during a study of OX40 agonist ivuxolimab in advanced cancers. Whole-study context: Treatment received earlier with anti-PD-1, anti-PD-L1 or anti-CTLA-4 agents was allowed, and approximately 40% had some. The study reported partial responses in three patients: one hepatocellular carcinoma, two cutaneous melanoma.

Profiled with immunoSEQ multiplex PCR; TCRdb holds only in-frame clones, not every one. The table has under 65,000 clones, less than 95% seen once; the top ten hold roughly 0.45%. Findings and caveats of the study: Both blood CD4+ and CD8+ T cells showed clonal growth by week 6 at 0.1 to 3.0 mg/kg.

The CDR3 extends over 16 amino acids. V shed 2 bases, J shed 7 bases, and the junction held 10 bases outside the gene matches. Germline CDR1 reads MNHEY; CDR2 reads SVGAGI. As to this clone: No antigen is known for it.

The receptor's source is an adult with an advanced solid tumor such as melanoma, head and neck, liver or kidney cancer. The sequencing here drew on CD4+ or CD8+ T cells sorted from blood, taken in a trial of the OX40 agonist ivuxolimab. The chain employs TRBV6-5 and TRBJ2-7; 11 nucleotides align to TRBD2. DNA of the CDR3: TGTGCCAGCAGTTACACAACTAGCGGGAGTCTTGGGGAGCAGTACTTC. Translating it yields CASSYTTSGSLGEQYF.